This T cell receptor beta chain comes out of a study of technical replicates of blood from a handful of donors. TCRdb's copy holds only in-frame clones and misses some; the assay was immunoSEQ multiplex PCR. The sample records tens of thousands of clones, approximately 94% being singletons. Unmatched junction bases numbered 9, after V lost 5 bases and J lost 3 bases. CDR3 size: 16 residues. Germline-derived CDR1 and CDR2 are SGHTA and FQGNSA. This TCR came from a human donor in good health. The chain combines TRBV7-2 with TRBJ2-1; TRBD2 matches at 8 bases. The sequencing input was T cells isolated from PBMCs. The CDR3 protein is CASSLWGSGIYNEQFF. The CDR3 nucleotides read TGTGCCAGCAGCCTGTGGGGTAGCGGGATCTACAATGAGCAGTTCTTC.